This T cell receptor beta chain was captured by sequencing in a study of blood T cell repertoires in COVID-19. As originally analysed: Estimates of nucleated cell counts were drawn from the amplification of reference gene primers. The method was immunoSEQ multiplex PCR; TCRdb's version includes in-frame clones alone and lacks a portion of them. The V and J calls and clone size are taken from that table; D and trimming were inferred from the DNA. The sample gives roughly 130,000 clones, roughly 86% of which show up once; approximately 3.3% is in the top ten. This clone was seen more than once but under ten times. The ends were cut back, 6 bases at V and 0 bases at J, with 15 bases in the middle. CDR1 MDHEN and CDR2 SYDVKM come from the germline V gene. This CDR3 spans 15 amino acids.

This chain uses TRBV28 with TRBJ2-7; a possible D gene is TRBD1 (6 bases). This sequence was found in a woman in her fifties or sixties with acute or convalescent COVID-19. Specimen: peripheral blood. Here the CDR3 DNA reads TGTGCCAGCAGGACAAACAGGGAGAGCTCCTACGAGCAGTACTTC. Protein sequence: CASRTNRESSYEQYF. Full variable domain (remainder filled in from reference TRBV28 and TRBJ2-7): DVKVTQSSRYLVKRTGEKVFLECVQDMDHENMFWYRQDPGLGLRLIYFSYDVKMKEKGDIPEGYSVSREKKERFSLILESASTNQTSMYLCASRTNRESSYEQYFGPGTRLTVT.